This T cell receptor (beta chain) came from a study of blood T cells in healthy people across ages (dated by TCRdb to about 2015). About the study as a whole: Template switching captured roughly one uniquely barcoded TCR beta cDNA molecule per two T cells in model experiments. Using deep sequencing normalized with unique cDNA molecular identifiers, the study measured how TCR beta repertoire diversity changes with age. The donors were split into four age groups: young (average 16 years), middle-aged (around 40), aged (more than 60) and long-lived (82). To avoid experimental bias, donors of different ages were randomly spread across the sequencing lanes. Two additional independent replicas of 1 million unique cDNA reads from the same blood draw were analyzed for two donors (one aged 18 to 29 and one aged 80 or older).

The library came from 5' RACE. TCRdb lists the instrument as Illumina HiSeq 2500. A second PCR of about 6 to 11 cycles was run with a J-beta primer mix and a sample-barcoded 5' primer. Each TCR beta cDNA molecule received a unique molecular identifier from a template-switch 5' adaptor carrying 12 random nucleotides. Each sample yielded at least 2.5 million CDR3-containing paired-end reads. First-strand cDNA was synthesized from all RNA with the Mint cDNA synthesis kit, primed by a TRBC-specific oligonucleotide. Following uracil-DNA glycosylase treatment, a first 18-cycle PCR with universal primers M1SS and BC2_uni_R was performed on all cDNA. As for the original processing: For normalization, 1 million high-quality reads, each with a distinct molecular identifier, were randomly selected from each sample. Instead of being binned into consensus sequences, reads that shared molecular identifiers were thrown out. CDR3 identification, clonotype clustering and error correction used MiTCR with a Q25 quality threshold and the strictest error-elimination algorithm. A nonparametric unseen species model with Euler transformation was used to estimate a lower bound on total TCR beta diversity. In TCRdb, the public reads were trimmed at Q25 with fastp and aligned with MiXCR, with productive beta chains retained. Duplicate CDR3 protein sequences are folded into a single record with the most common DNA and genes. For this entry, the V and J calls and clone size follow TCRdb and not the study's own pipeline. The sample includes about 690,000 distinct CDR3 sequences, with around 41% observed a single time. Together, the top ten hold 30% of the sample.

This clonotype has a count of ten or more. Its antigen remains unidentified. The record has no base qualities; no much larger clone is one base away. The paper's findings and limits, for the study overall: Because profiling used bulk unsorted PBMCs, naive and antigen-experienced compartments could not be compared conclusively. Estimates of total diversity from one million sequenced T cells were regarded as lower bounds and underestimates. The CMV infection status of donors was not known, potentially confounding age-related changes in expanded clonotypes. There was a strong correlation between observed TCR beta diversity and the percentage of naive T cells measured by flow cytometry. Compared with the aged group, more naive CD4+ T cells, fewer expanded clones and increased TCR diversity were shown by the long-lived group, suggesting age selection. Observed TCR beta diversity per million T cells fell roughly linearly with age, and a significant reduction was already apparent by age roughly 41.

Taken from the germline V gene (reference sequence), the CDR1 and CDR2 loops are DFQATT and SNEGSKA. The CDR3 runs 12 amino acids, cysteine and phenylalanine included. Of the read, only the CDR3 DNA is kept; its 36 bases are in frame from base 1. V was cut back by 0 bases and J by 7 bases, leaving a gap of 10 bases between them. Donors were about 36 systemically healthy Caucasian individuals from Russia aged roughly 6 to 95 years. Roughly 9.5 milliliters of peripheral blood were drawn from each donor into EDTA-treated Vacutainer tubes. Ficoll-Paque density-gradient centrifugation was used to isolate PBMCs, with at least 6.5 million per sample. Trizol reagent was used to extract total RNA from PBMCs, with at least 6 micrograms per sample. The percentages of naive CD45RAhigh/CD27high T cells were determined by flow cytometry on a PBMC aliquot from every donor.

Sequenced material: blood. Recombination joined TRBV20-1 with TRBJ2-7, and TRBD2 may be the D gene, going by 6 matching bases. The receptor was derived from a man at least 80 years old in good health. The CDR3 protein sequence reads: CSARDPSGEQYF. The nucleotides read TGCAGTGCTAGAGACCCGAGCGGGGAGCAGTACTTC.